The source of this TCR beta chain is a study of blood T cells in healthy people across ages. A second PCR of about 6 to 11 cycles used a sample-barcoded 5' primer and a J-beta primer mix. CDR3-containing paired-end reads numbered at least 2.5 million in each sample. Each CDR3 protein gets one entry after TCRdb re-called the 5' RACE reads with MiXCR. The table records 1,500,000 or so distinct CDR3 sequences, approximately 43% of them present only once. The CDR3 runs 14 residues. Caucasian individuals from Russia who were healthy and aged 6 to 90 acted as donors. Each donor gave approximately 9.5 milliliters of peripheral blood.

This clonotype was obtained from a woman under 30 in good health. The sample comprised blood. The chain links TRBV12-3 or TRBV12-4 to TRBJ2-1; a weak D match, TRBD2 (6 bases). The J call may be in error: the DNA end matches TRBJ2-7 better. The CDR3 bases are TGTGCCAGCAGTCACGGGGGTCGGGCGTGTGAGCAGTACTTC. Protein sequence: CASSHGGRACEQYF.